Sequencing of this T cell receptor beta chain was carried out in a study of blood T cell repertoires in COVID-19. The wider study: Recovered status applied to Cohort 3 donors who had two consecutive negative PCRs. It also applied to those with clearance or with symptom resolution. Acute-phase and convalescent COVID-19 samples originated in the United States, Italy and Spain. PBMCs, B-cell-depleted T cells, or T cells provided the cDNA or gDNA that made up the material.

V lost 5 bases to trimming and J lost 0 bases; unmatched junction nucleotides: 3. Germline V gene lookup returns CDR1 SGHVS and CDR2 FNYEAQ. CDR3 length: 15 residues. Original methodology: By means of reference gene primer amplification, nucleated cell counts were estimated. The protocol was immunoSEQ multiplex PCR, while the TCRdb copy is restricted to in-frame clones and leaves out a portion. The V and J calls and clone size come from that table; D and trimming were worked out from the DNA. This sample has over 150,000 clones; roughly 78% occur once, and the top ten carry 15% to 20%. This chain connects TRBV7-6 to TRBJ1-4; 7 nucleotides line up with TRBD1. The sequenced sample was PBMCs or T cells enriched from blood (not recorded which). The sequence was collected from a woman in her sixties or seventies in a cohort exposed to, infected with or recovered from COVID-19 (not recorded which). Here the CDR3 DNA reads TGTGCCAGCAGCCGCGGGACAGCAACTAATGAAAAACTGTTTTTT. Encoded protein: CASSRGTATNEKLFF. Together with reference TRBV7-6 and TRBJ1-4, the CDR3 gives the full variable domain: GAGVSQSPRYKVTKRGQDVALRCDPISGHVSLYWYRQALGQGPEFLTYFNYEAQQDKSGLPNDRFSAERPEGSISTLTIQRTEQRDSAMYRCASSRGTATNEKLFFGSGTQLSVL.